Each of the 29 T cell receptor beta chains below was sequenced from the same sample in a study of control samples from healthy donors and cancer patients. Clones were sequenced by immunoSEQ multiplex PCR, and TCRdb holds only the in-frame ones, with some missing. This repertoire shows 120,000 or so clones, 85% to 95% found once; its top ten account for over 0.5%. Sequencing was done on a sample of PBMCs. These receptors originate from a man older than 75 with head and neck cancer.

CDR3 in DNA: TGTGCCACTACCTGGTGGGGTAAGCCCAAAAACATTCAGTACTTC. It translates to CATTWWGKPKNIQYF. The J gene is TRBJ2-4, the V gene TRBV24-1; D is unresolved. Germline lookup yields CDR1 KGHDR and CDR2 SFDVKD. V gave up 10 bases and J gave up 2 bases, with 17 bases separating them. The CDR3 spans 15 residues.

This clone was seen once. V usage is TRBV7-2 and J usage is TRBJ2-1; 9 bases are a match to TRBD2. V lost 7 bases and J lost 10; bases outside the gene matches: 14. The CDR3 covers 15 residues. In germline, CDR1 is SGHTA, CDR2 FQGNSA. The CDR3 bases are TGTGCCAGCACCCTGAGAGGCGGGAGGGCCATAGAGCAGTTCTTC. Residues: CASTLRGGRAIEQFF.

The J gene is TRBJ1-5, the V gene TRBV7-8, with TRBD1 identical over 10 bases. From germline, CDR1 is SGHVS and CDR2 FQNEAQ. CDR3 length equals 14 residues. Losses at the gene ends were 5 bases for V and 9 bases for J; bases not matched to a gene: 7. The CDR3 nucleotides read TGTGCCAGCAGCCCAGGGACAGGGGAGACGCCCCAGCATTTT. This codes for CASSPGTGETPQHF.

In regard to this clone: The identical CDR3 is also encoded by other nucleotide sequences in the sample. This chain connects TRBV6-1 to TRBJ1-2, with D uncertain. Germline V gene sequence: CDR1 MNHNS, CDR2 SASEGT. The CDR3 covers 13 residues. V lost 2 bases to trimming and J lost 8 bases, with 12 bases between them. CDR3 in amino acids: CASSENGEGGYTF. CDR3 DNA sequence: TGTGCCAGCAGTGAAAACGGAGAAGGAGGCTACACCTTC.

This clone was seen only once. The CDR3 here is CASSLVGAGELFF. CDR3 sequence (DNA): TGTGCCAGCAGCTTAGTGGGGGCCGGGGAGCTGTTTTTT. The chain recombines TRBV7-9 with TRBJ2-2; the D gene could be TRBD1 or TRBD2 (5 bases each). V lost 1 base, J lost 6 bases, and 6 bases lay in between. There are 13 residues in the CDR3. Germline-derived CDR1 and CDR2 are SEHNR and FQNEAQ (reference sequence).

This chain connects TRBV24-1 to TRBJ2-2; 7 nucleotides agree with TRBD2. With 9 bases clipped from V and 5 bases from J, the junction kept 2 bases outside the gene matches. The V gene's germline CDR1 is KGHDR and CDR2 SFDVKD. This CDR3 comprises 12 residues. Here the CDR3 reads CATGGGTGELFF. CDR3 DNA: TGTGCCACCGGGGGGGGTACCGGGGAGCTGTTTTTT.

This clone was detected only once. This chain connects TRBV11-2 to TRBJ2-5; TRBD2 aligns across 7 bases. The CDR3 length is 16 residues. Unmatched junction bases numbered 7, after V lost 1 base and J lost 2 bases. CDR1 and CDR2 (germline): SGHAT, FQNNGV. The CDR3 region is CASSLAAGVGQETQYF. The CDR3, as DNA: TGTGCCAGCAGCTTAGCGGCGGGAGTTGGTCAAGAGACCCAGTACTTC.

The gene calls are TRBV6-5 and TRBJ2-2; D may correspond to TRBD1 or TRBD2 (5 bases each). Germline values: CDR1 MNHEY, CDR2 SVGAGI. The ends were cut back, 10 bases at V and 0 bases at J, with 12 bases in the middle. This CDR3 has 14 amino acids. CDR3 sequence reads: CATSGTANTGELFF. In nucleotides, the CDR3 is TGTGCCACCTCCGGGACGGCGAACACCGGGGAGCTGTTTTTT.

The chain couples TRBV2 to TRBJ2-3; D remains unclear. Germline V gene data show CDR1 as SNHLY and CDR2 as FYNNEI. Trimming removed 6 bases at V and 4 bases at J, with 5 bases between. This CDR3 is 11 amino acids long. CDR3 sequence: CASSQADTQYF. The CDR3 DNA reads as TGTGCCAGCAGCCAGGCAGATACGCAGTATTTT.

V usage is TRBV9 and J usage is TRBJ2-3, with a possible D match to TRBD2 (6 bases). V was shortened by 3 bases and J by 0 bases, with 11 bases between the two germline ends. The CDR3 consists of 15 residues. Germline loops: CDR1 SGDLS, CDR2 YYNGEE. The CDR3 here is CASSGGGYSTDTQYF. The CDR3 DNA reads TGTGCCAGCAGCGGTGGGGGGTATAGCACAGATACGCAGTATTTT.

The chain employs TRBV4-1 and TRBJ2-7, with 10 positions matching TRBD2. CDR3 size: 15 residues. Losses at the gene ends were 4 bases for V and 3 bases for J; bases not matched to a gene: 6. The germline CDR1 and CDR2 sequences are MGHRA and YSYEKL. CDR3 nucleotide sequence: TGCGCCAGCAGCCCCCAGCGGGGGGGAATCTACGAGCAGTACTTC. Translated, it gives CASSPQRGGIYEQYF.

This chain links TRBV5-4 with TRBJ2-7, with TRBD2 matching 8 bases. CDR1 is SGHNT and CDR2 is YYREEE in the germline V gene (reference sequence). Trimming removed 5 bases from V and 4 bases from J; junction bases left unmatched: 11. This CDR3 region has 15 residues. CDR3: CASSRSGGEPYEQYF. The CDR3 region has the DNA TGTGCCAGCAGTCGGAGCGGGGGAGAGCCTTACGAGCAGTACTTC. Together with reference TRBV5-4 and TRBJ2-7, the CDR3 gives the full variable domain: ETGVTQSPTHLIKTRGQQVTLRCSSQSGHNTVSWYQQALGQGPQFIFQYYREEENGRGNFPPRFSGLQFPNYSSELNVNALELDDSALYLCASSRSGGEPYEQYFGPGTRLTVT.

The chain joins TRBV5-1 to TRBJ2-2; TRBD2 agrees at 9 bases. Germline V gene sequence: CDR1 SGHRS, CDR2 YFSETQ. This CDR3 comprises 14 residues. With V trimmed by 10 bases and J by 5 bases, 9 bases remained unmatched. The CDR3 here is CAREAGGRTGELFF. In nucleotides, the CDR3 is TGCGCCCGCGAGGCGGGGGGGCGGACCGGGGAGCTGTTTTTT.

This chain uses TRBV19 with TRBJ1-1; weak D call: TRBD1 (6 bases). V was shortened by 2 bases and J by 9 bases, with 10 bases between the two germline ends. The CDR3 length is 12 residues. Germline values: CDR1 LNHDA, CDR2 SQIVND (reference sequence). The DNA for the CDR3 is TGTGCCAGTAGTATACGGGGGGGGCAAGCTTTCTTT. Translated: CASSIRGGQAFF. Complete variable domain (other parts from reference TRBV19 and TRBJ1-1): DGGITQSPKYLFRKEGQNVTLSCEQNLNHDAMYWYRQDPGQGLRLIYYSQIVNDFQKGDIAEGYSVSREKKESFPLTVTSAQKNPTAFYLCASSIRGGQAFFGQGTRLTVV.

This clone was observed a single time. This sequence joins TRBV2 and TRBJ1-6; a possible D gene is TRBD1 (6 bases). The CDR3 runs 15 residues. The V end was cut by 4 bases, the J end by 5 bases, with 12 bases between. Germline V gene sequence: CDR1 SNHLY, CDR2 FYNNEI. The CDR3 spells CASSGEQGDNSPLHF. The CDR3 DNA sequence: TGTGCCAGCAGTGGGGAACAGGGCGATAATTCACCCCTCCACTTT.

V and J are TRBV18 and TRBJ2-2; D is undetermined. Per germline, CDR1 KGHSH and CDR2 LQKENI. The CDR3 has 13 amino acids. Trimming cost V 3 bases and J 5 bases, with 7 bases left between them. CDR3 sequence (DNA): TGTGCCAGCTCACCCACCATGACCGGGGAGCTGTTTTTT. Protein: CASSPTMTGELFF.

The genes are TRBV12-5 and TRBJ2-7; D uncertain. Trimming removed 1 base at V and 3 bases at J, with 10 bases between. This CDR3 region has 14 residues. Germline CDR1 reads LGHNT; CDR2 reads FRNRAP. The CDR3 DNA reads TGTGCTAGTGGTTTGGGACGGCGAAACTACGAGCAGTACTTC. It is translated as CASGLGRRNYEQYF. The full variable domain, its missing parts supplied by reference TRBV12-5 and TRBJ2-7, is DARVTQTPRHKVTEMGQEVTMRCQPILGHNTVFWYRQTMMQGLELLAYFRNRAPLDDSGMPKDRFSAEMPDATLATLKIQPSEPRDSAVYFCASGLGRRNYEQYFGPGTRLTVT.

The V and J genes are TRBV12-3 or TRBV12-4 and TRBJ2-4; no clear D gene. This CDR3 comprises 12 residues. Trimming removed 9 bases at V and 4 bases at J, with 10 bases between. CDR3 sequence (DNA): TGTGCCAGGGCCAACGCAAAAAACATTCAGTACTTC. As protein: CARANAKNIQYF.

This chain uses TRBV18 with TRBJ1-1; 8 bases line up with TRBD1. With V trimmed by 3 bases and J by 3 bases, 6 bases remained unmatched. There are 15 residues in the CDR3. Germline CDR1 KGHSH, CDR2 LQKENI. The CDR3 here is CASSPRTGKDTEAFF. The CDR3 nucleotides are TGTGCCAGCTCACCTCGGACAGGGAAGGACACTGAAGCTTTCTTT.

The chain recombines TRBV10-3 with TRBJ2-5; D unresolved. Trimming cost V 10 bases and J 5 bases, with 20 bases left between them. The CDR3 has 14 residues. Germline lookup yields CDR1 ENHRY and CDR2 SYGVKD. CDR3 protein: CATAVGIVMETQYF. The CDR3 nucleotides read TGTGCCACGGCTGTGGGGATAGTAATGGAGACCCAGTACTTC.

The chain is built from TRBV5-1 and TRBJ1-6; the D gene is possibly TRBD1 (5 bases). Per the germline V gene, CDR1 is SGHRS and CDR2 is YFSETQ. The CDR3 covers 15 residues. Trimming pared 4 bases from V and 7 bases from J, leaving 15 bases between. Written as DNA, the CDR3 is TGCGCCAGCAGCGTCGAATCCGGGGCGAATTCACCCCTCCACTTT. Translated: CASSVESGANSPLHF.

This chain uses TRBV7-9 with TRBJ2-7, with D unresolved. Germline V gene data show CDR1 as SEHNR and CDR2 as FQNEAQ (reference sequence). The CDR3 is 12 amino acids. Trimming took off 2 bases at V and 4 bases at J, with 6 bases between the two ends. CDR3 nucleotides: TGTGCCAGCAGCTTAATTCAATACGAGCAGTACTTC. Translating it yields CASSLIQYEQYF.

The genes are TRBV10-1 and TRBJ2-1; D may be TRBD1 or TRBD2 (5 bases each). V was clipped by 2 bases and J by 7 bases, with 12 bases between them. The CDR3 sequence is 14 residues long. The V gene's germline CDR1 is WNHNN and CDR2 SYGVQD (reference sequence). CDR3 sequence: CASSEQGDGNEQFF. Written as DNA, the CDR3 is TGCGCCAGCAGTGAGCAGGGAGATGGGAATGAGCAGTTCTTC.

V and J are TRBV7-6 and TRBJ2-1, with TRBD2 matching over 11 bases. The trim removed 4 bases at V and 7 bases at J, leaving 6 bases unmatched. Looked up from germline, CDR1 is SGHVS and CDR2 is FNYEAQ. The CDR3 is 15 residues long. CDR3 loop: CASSSTSGRGNEQFF. CDR3 nucleotides: TGTGCCAGCAGCTCCACTAGCGGGAGAGGTAATGAGCAGTTCTTC.

The rearrangement uses TRBV4-1 and TRBJ2-3, with D perhaps matching TRBD2 (6 bases). V lost 4 bases to trimming and J lost 2 bases, with 19 bases between them. There are 17 residues in the CDR3. Germline values: CDR1 MGHRA, CDR2 YSYEKL. The CDR3 here is CASSLGGAGPTTDTQYF. The CDR3 DNA sequence: TGCGCCAGCAGCCTGGGCGGGGCGGGACCAACCACAGATACGCAGTATTTT.

The chain links TRBV10-3 to TRBJ1-3, with TRBD1 as a possible D gene (5 bases). The germline V and J ends were trimmed by 4 bases and 4 bases, with 11 bases remaining between them. CDR3 length: 14 residues. Germline CDR1 is ENHRY and CDR2 is SYGVKD. The CDR3 DNA follows: TGTGCCATCAGTGGGGACCCAGACGGAAACACCATATATTTT. Residues: CAISGDPDGNTIYF.

V and J are TRBV12-3 or TRBV12-4 and TRBJ1-1; 8 positions match TRBD1. V lost 6 bases, J lost 9 bases, and 9 bases stayed unmatched. The CDR3 has 13 residues. The CDR3 region has the DNA TGTGCCAGCAGCCCCCGAGACAGGGGTAAAGCTTTCTTT. This translates into CASSPRDRGKAFF.

The chain joins TRBV9 to TRBJ2-7, with 8 positions matching TRBD2. V gave up 0 bases and J gave up 4 bases; unmatched junction bases: 9. In germline, CDR1 is SGDLS, CDR2 YYNGEE. CDR3 size: 16 residues. DNA of the CDR3: TGTGCCAGCAGCGTAGCTAGGTTAGCGGGGATTTACGAGCAGTACTTC. Amino acid sequence: CASSVARLAGIYEQYF.

V and J are TRBV5-5 and TRBJ2-1, with D perhaps TRBD2 (6 bases). This CDR3 has 12 amino acids. Germline CDR1 SGHKS, CDR2 YYEKEE (reference sequence). Trimming cost V 4 bases and J 12 bases, with 14 bases left between them. CDR3 nucleotide sequence: TGTGCCAGCAGCAAGGGTCGACTAGGGCAGTTCTTC. Amino acids: CASSKGRLGQFF.